Here is one T cell receptor beta chain with its context. The CDR3 totals 12 residues. V lost 5 bases and J lost 9, with 11 bases in between. CDR1 is SGHTA and CDR2 is FQGTGA in the germline V gene. This entry is derived from a study of blood T cell repertoires in COVID-19. Overall study: All recovered Cohort 3 donors got two negative PCRs, got clearance, or saw symptom resolution. T cells, B-cell-depleted T cells, or PBMCs supplied cDNA or gDNA.

Original processing methods: Amplification of reference gene primers provided the estimated nucleated cell counts. Assay used: immunoSEQ multiplex PCR; TCRdb lists only in-frame clones, some missing. D and trimming were read from the DNA, whereas the V and J calls and clone size are those reported in that table. The table shows roughly 150,000 clones, with over 75% occurring only once. Across 20 to 25 US areas, participants ranged in age from about 18 to 89 years. Material: PBMCs or T cells enriched from blood (not recorded which). The rearrangement joins TRBV7-3 to TRBJ2-1; maybe TRBD2 (6 bases). The TCR was taken from a man aged 45-65 years in a cohort exposed to, infected with or recovered from COVID-19 (not recorded which). Here the CDR3 DNA reads TGTGCCAGCAGCCTAAGACTAGGTGAGCAGTTCTTC. Amino acids: CASSLRLGEQFF.